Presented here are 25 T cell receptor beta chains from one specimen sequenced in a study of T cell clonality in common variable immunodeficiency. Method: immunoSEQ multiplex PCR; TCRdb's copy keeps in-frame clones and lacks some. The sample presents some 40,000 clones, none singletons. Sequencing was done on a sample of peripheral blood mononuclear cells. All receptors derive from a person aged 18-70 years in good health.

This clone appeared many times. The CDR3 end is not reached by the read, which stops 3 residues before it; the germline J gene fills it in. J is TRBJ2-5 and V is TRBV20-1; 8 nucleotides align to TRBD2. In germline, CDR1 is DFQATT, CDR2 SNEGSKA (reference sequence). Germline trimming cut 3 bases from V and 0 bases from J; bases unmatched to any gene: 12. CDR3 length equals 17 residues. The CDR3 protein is CSASNSGNTWYQETQYF. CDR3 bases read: TGCAGTGCTAGTAATAGCGGGAACACTTGGTACCAAGAGACC.

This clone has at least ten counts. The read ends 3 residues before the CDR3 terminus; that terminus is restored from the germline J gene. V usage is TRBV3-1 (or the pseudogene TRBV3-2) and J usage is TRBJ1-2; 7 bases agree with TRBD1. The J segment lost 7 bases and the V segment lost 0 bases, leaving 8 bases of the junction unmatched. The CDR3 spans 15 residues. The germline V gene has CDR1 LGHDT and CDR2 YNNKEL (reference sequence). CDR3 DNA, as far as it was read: TGTGCCAGCAGCCAAGACCCGACAGGGTTTATTGGC. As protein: CASSQDPTGFIG. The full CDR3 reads CASSQDPTGFIGYTF.

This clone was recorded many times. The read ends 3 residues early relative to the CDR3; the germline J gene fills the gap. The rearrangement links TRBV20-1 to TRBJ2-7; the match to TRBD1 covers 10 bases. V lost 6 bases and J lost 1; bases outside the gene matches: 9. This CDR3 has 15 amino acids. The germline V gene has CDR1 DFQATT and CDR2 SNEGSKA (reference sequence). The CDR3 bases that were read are TGCAGTGCCTATCGGACAGGGGGTCCGTCCTACGAG. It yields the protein CSAYRTGGPSYE. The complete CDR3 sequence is CSAYRTGGPSYEQYF.

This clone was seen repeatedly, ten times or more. The sequenced part of the CDR3 DNA is TGTGCCAGCAGTGTGGAGGGGGCCGGGGAG. This gives the protein CASSVEGAGE. The whole CDR3 is CASSVEGAGELFF. The V call is TRBV2, the J call TRBJ2-2, with D perhaps TRBD1 or TRBD2 (6 bases each). The CDR3 extends 3 residues past the end of the read, so its final part is completed from the germline J gene. The CDR3 runs 13 residues. Germline V CDR1 and CDR2: SNHLY, FYNNEI. V was clipped by 4 bases and J by 6 bases, with 9 bases between them.

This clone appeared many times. This chain's CDR3 is CASRARGLAGDQETQYF. The DNA read from the CDR3 is TGTGCCAGCCGAGCCCGAGGACTAGCGGGAGACCAAGAGACC. The chain links TRBV19 to TRBJ2-5; TRBD2 matches 13 bases. The sequenced fragment ends 3 residues before the CDR3 boundary, so the rest is inferred from the germline J gene. CDR1 and CDR2 (germline): LNHDA, SQIVND (reference sequence). V was pared by 9 bases and J by 0 bases, with 10 bases of the junction left unmatched. The CDR3 is 17 amino acids.

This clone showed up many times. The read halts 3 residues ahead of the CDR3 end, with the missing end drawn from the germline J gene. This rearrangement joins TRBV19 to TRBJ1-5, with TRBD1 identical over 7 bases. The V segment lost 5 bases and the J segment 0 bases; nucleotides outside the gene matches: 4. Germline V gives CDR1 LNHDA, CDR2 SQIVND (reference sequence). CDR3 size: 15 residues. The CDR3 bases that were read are TGTGCCAGTAGTTTGGGACAGCATAGCAATCAGCCC. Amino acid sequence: CASSLGQHSNQP. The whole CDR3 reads CASSLGQHSNQPQHF.

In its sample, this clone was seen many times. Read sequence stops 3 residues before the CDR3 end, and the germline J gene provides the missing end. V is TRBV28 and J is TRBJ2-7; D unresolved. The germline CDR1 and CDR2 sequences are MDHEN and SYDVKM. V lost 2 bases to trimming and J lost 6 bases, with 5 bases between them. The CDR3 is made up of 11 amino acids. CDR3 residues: CASSLALEQYF. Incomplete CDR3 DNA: TGTGCCAGCAGTTTAGCGCTCGAG.

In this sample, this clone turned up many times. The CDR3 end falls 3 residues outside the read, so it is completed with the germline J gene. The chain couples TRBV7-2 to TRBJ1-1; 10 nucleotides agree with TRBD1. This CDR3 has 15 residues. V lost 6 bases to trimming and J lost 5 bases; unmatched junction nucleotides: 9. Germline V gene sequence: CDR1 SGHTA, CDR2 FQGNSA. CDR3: CASSPDRGRKTEAFF. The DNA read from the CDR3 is TGTGCCAGCAGTCCAGACAGGGGGCGAAAAACTGAA. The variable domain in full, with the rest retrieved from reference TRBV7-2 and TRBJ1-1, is GAGVSQSPSNKVTEKGKDVELRCDPISGHTALYWYRQSLGQGLEFLIYFQGNSAPDKSGLPSDRFSAERTGGSVSTLTIQRTQQEDSAVYLCASSPDRGRKTEAFFGQGTRLTVV.

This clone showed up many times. CDR3: CASSDADPRGDTQYF. CDR3 DNA (partial): TGTGCCAGCAGTGACGCGGACCCTCGGGGAGATACG. V usage is TRBV6-2 or TRBV6-3 and J usage is TRBJ2-3; tentative D call: TRBD2 (5 bases). The missing CDR3 end, 3 residues past where the read stops, is filled in from the germline J gene. This CDR3 has 15 amino acids. Germline CDR1 MNHEY, CDR2 SVGEGT. With 5 bases removed from V and 5 bases from J, the gap between germline ends came to 17 bases.

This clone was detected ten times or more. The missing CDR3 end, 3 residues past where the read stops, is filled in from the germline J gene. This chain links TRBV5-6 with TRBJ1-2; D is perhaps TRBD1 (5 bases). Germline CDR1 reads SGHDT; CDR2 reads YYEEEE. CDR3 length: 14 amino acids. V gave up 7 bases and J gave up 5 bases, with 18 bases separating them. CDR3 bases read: TGTGCCAGCTTGGTAAAGGGGTCTGGGTATGGC. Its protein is CASLVKGSGYG. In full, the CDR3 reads CASLVKGSGYGYTF.

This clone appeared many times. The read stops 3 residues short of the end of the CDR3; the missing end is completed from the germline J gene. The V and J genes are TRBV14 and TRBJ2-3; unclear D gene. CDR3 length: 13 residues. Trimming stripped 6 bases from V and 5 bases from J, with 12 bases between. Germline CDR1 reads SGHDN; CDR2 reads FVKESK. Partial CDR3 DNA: TGTGCCAGCAGTGCGTTTGTGGTAGATACG. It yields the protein CASSAFVVDT. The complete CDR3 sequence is CASSAFVVDTQYF.

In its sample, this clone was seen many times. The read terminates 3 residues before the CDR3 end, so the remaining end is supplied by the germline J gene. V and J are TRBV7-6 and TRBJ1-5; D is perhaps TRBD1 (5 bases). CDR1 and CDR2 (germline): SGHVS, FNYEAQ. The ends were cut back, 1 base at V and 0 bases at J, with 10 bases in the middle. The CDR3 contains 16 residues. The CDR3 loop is CASSLEPGGSNQPQHF. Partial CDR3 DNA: TGTGCCAGCAGCTTAGAGCCGGGGGGTAGCAATCAGCCC. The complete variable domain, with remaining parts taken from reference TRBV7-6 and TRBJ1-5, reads GAGVSQSPRYKVTKRGQDVALRCDPISGHVSLYWYRQALGQGPEFLTYFNYEAQQDKSGLPNDRFSAERPEGSISTLTIQRTEQRDSAMYRCASSLEPGGSNQPQHFGDGTRLSIL.

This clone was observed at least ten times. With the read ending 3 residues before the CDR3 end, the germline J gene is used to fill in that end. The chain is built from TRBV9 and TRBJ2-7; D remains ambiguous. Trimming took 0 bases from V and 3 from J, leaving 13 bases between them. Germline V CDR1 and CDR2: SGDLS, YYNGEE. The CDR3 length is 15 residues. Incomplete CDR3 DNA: TGTGCCAGCAGCGTAGGTTGGCAGACGGGCTACGAG. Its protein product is CASSVGWQTGYE. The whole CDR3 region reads CASSVGWQTGYEQYF.

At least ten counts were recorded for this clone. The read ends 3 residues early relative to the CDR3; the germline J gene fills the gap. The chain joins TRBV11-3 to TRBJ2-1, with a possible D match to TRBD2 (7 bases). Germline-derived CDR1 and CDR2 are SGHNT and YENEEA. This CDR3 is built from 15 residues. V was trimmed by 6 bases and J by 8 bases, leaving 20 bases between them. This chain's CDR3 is CASRTHGGRGDEQFF. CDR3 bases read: TGTGCCAGCAGGACCCACGGGGGGAGGGGGGATGAG. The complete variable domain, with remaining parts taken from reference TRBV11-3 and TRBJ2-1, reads EAGVVQSPRYKIIEKKQPVAFWCNPISGHNTLYWYLQNLGQGPELLIRYENEEAVDDSQLPKDRFSAERLKGVDSTLKIQPAELGDSAVYLCASRTHGGRGDEQFFGPGTRLTVL.

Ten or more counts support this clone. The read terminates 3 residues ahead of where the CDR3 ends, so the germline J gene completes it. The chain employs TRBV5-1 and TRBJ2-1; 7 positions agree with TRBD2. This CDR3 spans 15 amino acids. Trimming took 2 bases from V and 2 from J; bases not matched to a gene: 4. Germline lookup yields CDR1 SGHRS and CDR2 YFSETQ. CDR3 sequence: CASSFGSGTYNEQFF. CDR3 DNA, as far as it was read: TGCGCCAGCAGCTTTGGGAGCGGGACCTACAATGAG.

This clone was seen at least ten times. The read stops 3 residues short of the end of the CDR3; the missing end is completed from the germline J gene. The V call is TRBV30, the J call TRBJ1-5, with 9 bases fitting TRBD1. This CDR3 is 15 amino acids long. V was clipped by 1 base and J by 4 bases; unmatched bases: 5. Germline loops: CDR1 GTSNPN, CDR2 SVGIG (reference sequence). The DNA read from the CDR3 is TGTGCCTGGAGTGGCGGGACAGGGAATAATCAGCCC. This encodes CAWSGGTGNNQP. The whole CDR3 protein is CAWSGGTGNNQPQHF.

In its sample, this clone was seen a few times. CDR3: CASSMTGTGNTIYF. CDR3 bases read: TGTGCCAGTAGTATGACAGGGACTGGAAACACC. The gene calls are TRBV19 and TRBJ1-3; 7 bases agree with TRBD1. The DNA ends 3 residues before the CDR3 does, and the rest of the CDR3 is filled in from the germline J gene. The CDR3 totals 14 residues. Germline-derived CDR1 and CDR2 are LNHDA and SQIVND (reference sequence). Trimming cost V 3 bases and J 2 bases; bases outside gene matches: 1. Full variable domain (missing parts from reference TRBV19 and TRBJ1-3): DGGITQSPKYLFRKEGQNVTLSCEQNLNHDAMYWYRQDPGQGLRLIYYSQIVNDFQKGDIAEGYSVSREKKESFPLTVTSAQKNPTAFYLCASSMTGTGNTIYFGEGSWLTVV.

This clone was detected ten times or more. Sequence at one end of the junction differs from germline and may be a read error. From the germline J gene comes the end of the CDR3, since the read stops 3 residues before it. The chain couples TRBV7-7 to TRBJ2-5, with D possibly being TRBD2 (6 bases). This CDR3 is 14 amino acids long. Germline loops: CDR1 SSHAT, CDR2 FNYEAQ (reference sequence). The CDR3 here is CASSPHGGAETQYF. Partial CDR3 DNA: TGTGCTAGCAGCCCGCACGGCGGGGCAGAGACC.

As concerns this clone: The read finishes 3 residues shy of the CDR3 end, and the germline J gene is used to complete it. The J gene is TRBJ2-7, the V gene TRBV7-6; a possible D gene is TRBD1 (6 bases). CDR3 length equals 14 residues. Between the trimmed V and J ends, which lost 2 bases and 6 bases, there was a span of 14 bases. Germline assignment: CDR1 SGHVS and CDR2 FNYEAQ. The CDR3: CASSLTLGGGEQYF. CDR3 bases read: TGTGCCAGCAGCTTAACATTAGGGGGTGGCGAG. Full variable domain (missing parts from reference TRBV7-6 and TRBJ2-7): GAGVSQSPRYKVTKRGQDVALRCDPISGHVSLYWYRQALGQGPEFLTYFNYEAQQDKSGLPNDRFSAERPEGSISTLTIQRTEQRDSAMYRCASSLTLGGGEQYFGPGTRLTVT.

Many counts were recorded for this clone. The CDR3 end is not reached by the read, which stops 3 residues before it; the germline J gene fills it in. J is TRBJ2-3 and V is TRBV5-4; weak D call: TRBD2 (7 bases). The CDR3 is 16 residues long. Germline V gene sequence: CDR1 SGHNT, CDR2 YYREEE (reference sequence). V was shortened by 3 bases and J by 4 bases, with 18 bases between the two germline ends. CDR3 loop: CASSYGIWGGPDTQYF. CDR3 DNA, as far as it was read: TGTGCCAGCAGCTATGGAATCTGGGGGGGGCCAGATACG.

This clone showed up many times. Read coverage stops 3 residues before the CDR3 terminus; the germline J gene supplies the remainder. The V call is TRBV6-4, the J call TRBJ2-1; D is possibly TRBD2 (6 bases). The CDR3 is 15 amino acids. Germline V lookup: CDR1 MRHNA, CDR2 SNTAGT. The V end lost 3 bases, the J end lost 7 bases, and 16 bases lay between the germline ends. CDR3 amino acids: CASSETPAGPNEQFF. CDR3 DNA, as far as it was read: TGTGCCAGCAGTGAGACCCCAGCGGGCCCTAATGAG.

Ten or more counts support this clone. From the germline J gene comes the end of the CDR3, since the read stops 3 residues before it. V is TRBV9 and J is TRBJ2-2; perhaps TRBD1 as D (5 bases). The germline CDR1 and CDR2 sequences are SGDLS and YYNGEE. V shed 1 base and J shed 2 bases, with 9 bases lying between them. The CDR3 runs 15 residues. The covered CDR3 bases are TGTGCCAGCAGCGTACAGGGCCCTAACACCGGGGAG. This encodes CASSVQGPNTGE. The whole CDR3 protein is CASSVQGPNTGELFF. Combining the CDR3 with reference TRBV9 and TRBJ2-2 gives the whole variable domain DSGVTQTPKHLITATGQRVTLRCSPRSGDLSVYWYQQSLDQGLQFLIQYYNGEERAKGNILERFSAQQFPDLHSELNLSSLELGDSALYFCASSVQGPNTGELFFGEGSRLTVL.

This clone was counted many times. The CDR3 DNA, read in part, is TGCAGTGCTAGAGCGGCTAACAGGTCTGGGGCCAACGTC. Protein sequence: CSARAANRSGANV. The full CDR3 reads CSARAANRSGANVLTF. V is TRBV20-1 and J is TRBJ2-6, with D possibly being TRBD1 (5 bases). With the read ending 3 residues before the CDR3 end, the germline J gene is used to fill in that end. The CDR3 runs to 16 residues. Trimming removed 1 base at V and 1 base at J, with 11 bases between. CDR1 is DFQATT, CDR2 SNEGSKA, per germline (reference sequence).

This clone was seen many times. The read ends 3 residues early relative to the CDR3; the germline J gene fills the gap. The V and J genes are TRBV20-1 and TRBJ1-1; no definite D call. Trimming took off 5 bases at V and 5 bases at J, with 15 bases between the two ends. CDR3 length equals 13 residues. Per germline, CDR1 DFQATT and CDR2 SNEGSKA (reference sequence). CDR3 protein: CSARGVSRTEAFF. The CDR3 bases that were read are TGCAGTGCTCGGGGAGTAAGTAGGACTGAA.

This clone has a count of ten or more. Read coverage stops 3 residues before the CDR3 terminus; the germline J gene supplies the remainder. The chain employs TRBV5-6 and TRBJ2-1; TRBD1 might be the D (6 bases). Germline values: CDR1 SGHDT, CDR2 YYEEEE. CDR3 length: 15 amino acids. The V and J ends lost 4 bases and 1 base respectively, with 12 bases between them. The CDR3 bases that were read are TGTGCCAGCAGCCCTGACAGGTGGTCCTACAATGAG. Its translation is CASSPDRWSYNE. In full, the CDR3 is CASSPDRWSYNEQFF.